The 22 T cell receptor beta chains in this list originate from one sample, sequenced in a study of blood T cell repertoires in COVID-19. TCRdb keeps only in-frame clones here, not all; method: immunoSEQ multiplex PCR. In the table there are about 140,000 clones, approximately 88% of which are singletons. The material sequenced was peripheral blood. Receptors originate from a human donor in a cohort sampled during active COVID-19.

This chain connects TRBV5-1 to TRBJ2-3; the D gene is possibly TRBD1 (6 bases). This CDR3 region has 15 residues. Germline assignment: CDR1 SGHRS and CDR2 YFSETQ. Trimming left V 9 bases short and J 4 bases short, with 21 bases between. CDR3 loop: CATQGGAGTADTQYF. CDR3 DNA: TGCGCCACCCAAGGGGGTGCAGGGACGGCAGATACGCAGTATTTT.

This chain connects TRBV4-2 to TRBJ2-5; 9 bases match TRBD2. The CDR3 length is 17 residues. With 3 bases clipped from V and 2 bases from J, the junction kept 10 bases outside the gene matches. The V gene's germline CDR1 is LGHNA and CDR2 YNFKEQ. This CDR3 reads CASSHGGGAWGQETQYF. The CDR3 nucleotides are TGTGCCAGCAGCCATGGCGGGGGGGCCTGGGGGCAAGAGACCCAGTACTTC.

The rearrangement uses TRBV5-1 and TRBJ2-1, with D tentatively TRBD2 (5 bases). The germline V and J ends were trimmed by 3 bases and 8 bases, with 9 bases remaining between them. The V gene's germline CDR1 is SGHRS and CDR2 YFSETQ. CDR3 size: 12 residues. The CDR3 here is CASSSYGDEQFF. The CDR3 DNA follows: TGCGCCAGCAGCTCGTACGGGGATGAGCAGTTCTTC. Combining the CDR3 with reference TRBV5-1 and TRBJ2-1 gives the whole variable domain KAGVTQTPRYLIKTRGQQVTLSCSPISGHRSVSWYQQTPGQGLQFLFEYFSETQRNKGNFPGRFSGRQFSNSRSEMNVSTLELGDSALYLCASSSYGDEQFFGPGTRLTVL.

Here the CDR3 reads CASSDAAPGELFF. DNA for the CDR3: TGCGCCAGCAGTGACGCGGCCCCCGGGGAGCTGTTTTTT. V and J are TRBV10-2 and TRBJ2-2; D not resolved. CDR1 is WSHSY and CDR2 is SAAADI in the germline V gene. The CDR3 runs to 13 residues. With 3 bases removed from V and 6 bases from J, the gap between germline ends came to 8 bases.

V gene TRBV5-8 combines with J gene TRBJ1-1, with no clear D. Deletions cut 0 bases from V and 1 base from J, with 4 bases between. In germline, CDR1 is SGHTS, CDR2 YDEGEE. The CDR3 runs to 13 residues. The CDR3 region is CASSLARNTEAFF. Here the CDR3 DNA reads TGTGCCAGCAGCTTGGCTAGGAACACTGAAGCTTTCTTT.

This sequence joins TRBV5-4 and TRBJ2-3; a weak D match, TRBD2 (5 bases). V was clipped by 4 bases and J by 1 base, with 10 bases between them. CDR3 size: 14 residues. Germline CDR1 SGHNT, CDR2 YYREEE (reference sequence). As DNA, the CDR3 is TGTGCCAGCAGCCCCCCCGGGGGCACAGATACGCAGTATTTT. This gives the protein CASSPPGGTDTQYF. The full variable domain, with the rest looked up from reference TRBV5-4 and TRBJ2-3, is ETGVTQSPTHLIKTRGQQVTLRCSSQSGHNTVSWYQQALGQGPQFIFQYYREEENGRGNFPPRFSGLQFPNYSSELNVNALELDDSALYLCASSPPGGTDTQYFGPGTRLTVL.

This rearrangement joins TRBV5-8 to TRBJ2-2; tentative D call: TRBD2 (6 bases). This CDR3 is built from 17 residues. Germline loops: CDR1 SGHTS, CDR2 YDEGEE. V was clipped by 0 bases and J by 6 bases, with 18 bases between them. Here the CDR3 DNA reads TGTGCCAGCAGCTTGGGCCCCGGGACTCATGTATCCGGGGAGCTGTTTTTT. Translation: CASSLGPGTHVSGELFF.

V usage is TRBV5-8 and J usage is TRBJ1-3; D possibly corresponds to TRBD1 (5 bases). CDR3 length: 16 amino acids. V lost 1 base to trimming and J lost 3 bases, with 14 bases between them. Germline V gene sequence: CDR1 SGHTS, CDR2 YDEGEE. The CDR3 here is CASSLPRAGYGNTIYF. The CDR3 DNA follows: TGTGCCAGCAGCTTGCCCAGGGCGGGGTATGGAAACACCATATATTTT.

The CDR3 spells CASSHDSIAKNIQYF. CDR3 DNA: TGTGCCAGCTCACACGACAGTATAGCCAAAAACATTCAGTACTTC. J is TRBJ2-4 and V is TRBV18; possible D gene TRBD1, 5 bases. CDR1 and CDR2 (germline): KGHSH, LQKENI. The V gene lost 4 bases and the J gene lost 0 bases, with 10 bases spanning the gap. The CDR3 runs 15 residues.

V gene TRBV11-2 combines with J gene TRBJ2-5; 7 bases align to TRBD1. With V trimmed by 5 bases and J by 5 bases, 11 bases remained unmatched. The CDR3 contains 15 residues. Germline CDR1 and CDR2: SGHAT and FQNNGV. CDR3 loop: CASSQLQGLEETQYF. Written as DNA, the CDR3 is TGTGCCAGCAGCCAACTACAGGGGTTGGAGGAGACCCAGTACTTC.

The chain employs TRBV29-1 and TRBJ2-7, with TRBD2 identical over 12 bases. J lost 7 bases, V lost 5 bases, and 9 bases had no gene match. This CDR3 is built from 14 residues. From germline, CDR1 is SQVTM and CDR2 ANQGSEA. CDR3 loop: CSVSTSGGPGEQYV. The CDR3 DNA reads as TGCAGCGTTTCGACTAGCGGGGGCCCTGGGGAGCAGTACGTC.

The chain is built from TRBV9 and TRBJ2-2, with D uncertain. The CDR3 has 15 amino acids. The V and J ends lost 0 bases and 1 base respectively, with 7 bases between them. CDR1 is SGDLS and CDR2 is YYNGEE in the germline V gene. The CDR3 DNA sequence: TGTGCCAGCAGCGTAGCTGAGGTGAACACCGGGGAGCTGTTTTTT. Protein product: CASSVAEVNTGELFF.

This chain joins TRBV5-5 and TRBJ2-1; D call uncertain. Germline CDR1 and CDR2: SGHKS and YYEKEE (reference sequence). V was shortened by 2 bases and J by 0 bases, with 9 bases between the two germline ends. This CDR3 has 15 amino acids. The chain's CDR3 is CASSFTESSYNEQFF. Here the CDR3 DNA reads TGTGCCAGCAGCTTTACAGAGAGCTCCTACAATGAGCAGTTCTTC.

The rearrangement uses TRBV6-5 and TRBJ1-4; D remains unclear. CDR1 is MNHEY and CDR2 is SVGAGI in the germline V gene. V shed 8 bases and J shed 5 bases, with 12 bases lying between them. This CDR3 has 13 residues. CDR3 bases: TGTGCCAGCGCGAGGAGGAGGAATGAAAAACTGTTTTTT. Protein product: CASARRRNEKLFF.

The V call is TRBV30, the J call TRBJ2-5; 14 bases align to TRBD2. Germline V gene lookup returns CDR1 GTSNPN and CDR2 SVGIG (reference sequence). The V gene end was trimmed by 4 bases and the J gene end by 6 bases; junction bases not matched to a gene: 7. The CDR3 loop spans 15 amino acids. The chain's CDR3 is CAWNRGLAGEKTQYF. For the CDR3, the DNA is TGTGCCTGGAATCGGGGACTAGCGGGGGAAAAGACCCAGTACTTC.

The chain is built from TRBV20-1 and TRBJ1-5; D unresolved. Germline loops: CDR1 DFQATT, CDR2 SNEGSKA (reference sequence). The germline V and J ends were trimmed by 3 bases and 6 bases, with 18 bases remaining between them. CDR3 length: 15 amino acids. CDR3 bases: TGCAGTGCTAGTCCCCCCCAAAGTGAGGGTCAGCCCCAGCATTTT. Amino acids: CSASPPQSEGQPQHF.

This chain links TRBV10-2 with TRBJ2-1; 8 positions match TRBD2. Germline V gives CDR1 WSHSY, CDR2 SAAADI. The V and J ends lost 4 bases and 8 bases, in that order; junction bases with no gene match: 7. This CDR3 comprises 14 residues. CDR3 protein: CASSGGSGTDEQFF. The CDR3 coding sequence is TGCGCCAGCAGTGGAGGTAGCGGGACGGATGAGCAGTTCTTC.

The V and J genes are TRBV6-5 and TRBJ1-4; possible D gene TRBD1, 5 bases. The V end lost 0 bases, the J end lost 7 bases, and 12 bases lay between the germline ends. The CDR3 spans 15 residues. In germline, CDR1 is MNHEY, CDR2 SVGAGI. The CDR3 DNA is TGTGCCAGCAGTTACTCCGTCGGGGGGGGTGAAAAACTGTTTTTT. Protein product: CASSYSVGGGEKLFF.

The rearrangement uses TRBV30 and TRBJ1-6; possibly TRBD1 for D (6 bases). There are 14 residues in the CDR3. V lost 6 bases to trimming and J lost 0 bases, with 9 bases between them. Germline V gives CDR1 GTSNPN, CDR2 SVGIG (reference sequence). The CDR3 loop is CACDRSSYNSPLHF. The CDR3 region has the DNA TGTGCCTGTGACAGGAGCTCCTATAATTCACCCCTCCACTTT.

The chain uses TRBV7-9 and TRBJ1-2; 10 positions match TRBD1. Germline-derived CDR1 and CDR2 are SEHNR and FQNEAQ (reference sequence). The CDR3 covers 16 residues. The ends lost 0 bases at V and 8 bases at J; junction bases unmatched: 9. The CDR3 DNA is TGTGCCAGCAGCTTAGCTGCGGACAGGGGGACGGGAGGCTACACCTTC. Protein product: CASSLAADRGTGGYTF.

V usage is TRBV11-3 and J usage is TRBJ2-1; 9 bases are a match to TRBD1. Germline values: CDR1 SGHNT, CDR2 YENEEA. This CDR3 is 14 amino acids long. The V and J ends lost 5 bases and 7 bases, in that order; junction bases with no gene match: 6. The CDR3 region has the DNA TGTGCCAGCAGCGACCGGGACAGGGCAAATGAGCAGTTCTTC. It translates to CASSDRDRANEQFF.

V and J are TRBV4-1 and TRBJ1-3, with TRBD1 as a possible D gene (6 bases). Germline assignment: CDR1 MGHRA and CDR2 YSYEKL. With 0 bases removed from V and 0 bases from J, the gap between germline ends came to 6 bases. The CDR3 sequence is 15 residues long. CDR3 coding DNA: TGCGCCAGCAGCCAAGACAGGGGCTCTGGAAACACCATATATTTT. Amino acids: CASSQDRGSGNTIYF.